The 21 T cell receptor beta chains presented below share a single source sample, sequenced in a study of blood T cell repertoires in COVID-19. Measured with immunoSEQ multiplex PCR; TCRdb has only the in-frame clones, and not every one. The table records more than 100,000 clones, about 86% of them present only once. The source material was peripheral blood. The receptors were sampled from a human donor in a cohort sampled during active COVID-19.

This clone was detected a few times. The chain couples TRBV7-8 to TRBJ1-6; 10 bases agree with TRBD1. This CDR3 contains 15 residues. The V gene's germline CDR1 is SGHVS and CDR2 FQNEAQ. Trimming at V came to 1 base and at J to 8 bases, leaving 2 bases not matched to a gene. CDR3 amino acids: CASSLEGQGYSPLHF. DNA for the CDR3: TGTGCCAGCAGCTTAGAGGGACAGGGGTATTCACCCCTCCACTTT. Full variable domain (missing parts from reference TRBV7-8 and TRBJ1-6): GAGVSQSPRYKVAKRGQDVALRCDPISGHVSLFWYQQALGQGPEFLTYFQNEAQLDKSGLPSDRFFAERPEGSVSTLKIQRTQQEDSAVYLCASSLEGQGYSPLHFGNGTRLTVT.

This CDR3 reads CAISEQGGPAVGEQYF. The DNA of the CDR3 is TGTGCCATCAGTGAGCAGGGGGGTCCTGCTGTAGGGGAGCAGTACTTC. This chain joins TRBV10-3 and TRBJ2-7; D is possibly TRBD1 (7 bases). The CDR3 is 16 residues long. The germline CDR1 and CDR2 sequences are ENHRY and SYGVKD. V was shortened by 2 bases and J by 7 bases, with 21 bases between the two germline ends.

This clone was detected a few times. The gene calls are TRBV25-1 and TRBJ1-1, with TRBD1 matching 8 bases. The trim removed 6 bases at V and 6 bases at J, leaving 9 bases unmatched. The CDR3 is made up of 14 amino acids. The germline gives CDR1 MGHDK, CDR2 SYGVNS. CDR3 in DNA: TGTGCCAGCAGGGGCCAACAGGGGGAACCTGAAGCTTTCTTT. This codes for CASRGQQGEPEAFF.

This clone occurred many times. The chain has TRBV2 and TRBJ1-5; unclear D gene. The CDR3 is 13 amino acids. The germline gives CDR1 SNHLY, CDR2 FYNNEI. V was pared by 4 bases and J by 2 bases, with 6 bases between. In DNA form, the CDR3 reads TGTGCCAGCAGTGTCCAGGGCAATCAGCCCCAGCATTTT. Amino acid sequence: CASSVQGNQPQHF. The full variable domain, completed using reference TRBV2 and TRBJ1-5, is EPEVTQTPSHQVTQMGQEVILRCVPISNHLYFYWYRQILGQKVEFLVSFYNNEISEKSEIFDDQFSVERPDGSNFTLKIRSTKLEDSAMYFCASSVQGNQPQHFGDGTRLSIL.

This clone has just one count. The chain employs TRBV9 and TRBJ1-2, with 12 bases identical to TRBD1. J lost 4 bases, V lost 3 bases, and 7 bases had no gene match. Germline V gene data show CDR1 as SGDLS and CDR2 as YYNGEE. The CDR3 runs to 16 residues. The CDR3 loop reads CASSETGQGAFYGYTF. As DNA, the CDR3 is TGTGCCAGCAGCGAGACGGGACAGGGGGCATTCTATGGCTACACCTTC.

This clone is a singleton in its sample. V and J are TRBV5-1 and TRBJ2-3; 10 bases line up with TRBD2. The germline V gene encodes CDR1 SGHRS and CDR2 YFSETQ. V lost 4 bases to trimming and J lost 2 bases; unmatched junction nucleotides: 10. This CDR3 spans 17 amino acids. The CDR3, as DNA: TGCGCCAGCAGCGCCAGCTGGACTAGCGGAACCACAGATACGCAGTATTTT. It specifies CASSASWTSGTTDTQYF.

The chain couples TRBV20-1 to TRBJ2-5; D may be TRBD2 (5 bases). The CDR3 is 16 amino acids. Germline V gene sequence: CDR1 DFQATT, CDR2 SNEGSKA (reference sequence). With 3 bases removed from V and 2 bases from J, the gap between germline ends came to 19 bases. The CDR3 DNA sequence: TGCAGTGCTAGTTTTGGGGTCGGGGTGGGGCAAGAGACCCAGTACTTC. Encoded protein: CSASFGVGVGQETQYF.

CDR3 nucleotides: TGTGCCAGCAGCGTTAGACAGGGGAAGTATGGCTACACCTTC. Protein sequence: CASSVRQGKYGYTF. The chain combines TRBV7-2 with TRBJ1-2, with 8 bases identical to TRBD1. Germline CDR1 SGHTA, CDR2 FQGNSA. The CDR3 runs to 14 residues. Trimming cost V 5 bases and J 5 bases; bases outside gene matches: 7.

The chain joins TRBV5-1 to TRBJ2-3, with 8 bases matching TRBD2. Trimming took 5 bases from V and 5 from J; bases not matched to a gene: 7. The CDR3 has 14 amino acids. The germline V gene encodes CDR1 SGHRS and CDR2 YFSETQ. CDR3 loop: CASRAGGLGDTQYF. CDR3 coding DNA: TGCGCCAGCAGGGCGGGGGGCCTCGGAGATACGCAGTATTTT.

J is TRBJ2-7 and V is TRBV3-1 (or the pseudogene TRBV3-2), with 9 bases matching TRBD2. This CDR3 has 15 residues. The junction had 4 bases not matched to a gene; V was cut back by 0 bases and J by 4 bases. Germline lookup yields CDR1 LGHDT and CDR2 YNNKEL (reference sequence). In DNA, the CDR3 is TGTGCCAGCAGCCAAGAGATAGCGGGGGCGTACGAGCAGTACTTC. This sequence encodes CASSQEIAGAYEQYF.

The chain uses TRBV20-1 and TRBJ2-2, with TRBD2 identical over 10 bases. The CDR3 spans 17 residues. With 3 bases clipped from V and 4 bases from J, the junction kept 11 bases outside the gene matches. Looked up from germline, CDR1 is DFQATT and CDR2 is SNEGSKA (reference sequence). The CDR3, as DNA: TGCAGTGCTAGTCGGCTAGCGGGAGTAGTGGGCACCGGGGAGCTGTTTTTT. Protein: CSASRLAGVVGTGELFF.

This rearrangement joins TRBV6-5 to TRBJ2-7; perhaps TRBD1 as D (6 bases). Per germline, CDR1 MNHEY and CDR2 SVGAGI. V was cut by 6 bases and J by 8 bases, with 11 bases left in between. CDR3 length: 11 residues. The CDR3 DNA reads TGTGCCAGCAGAACTCAGGGGAAGCAGTACTTC. This codes for CASRTQGKQYF.

The chain links TRBV7-2 to TRBJ2-7, with D maybe TRBD1 (5 bases). The ends were cut back, 5 bases at V and 0 bases at J, with 11 bases in the middle. In germline, CDR1 is SGHTA, CDR2 FQGNSA. CDR3 length: 14 amino acids. CDR3 sequence reads: CASSPQAFSYEQYF. The CDR3 nucleotides read TGTGCCAGCAGCCCACAGGCCTTCTCCTACGAGCAGTACTTC. The whole variable domain, remainder taken from reference TRBV7-2 and TRBJ2-7, is GAGVSQSPSNKVTEKGKDVELRCDPISGHTALYWYRQSLGQGLEFLIYFQGNSAPDKSGLPSDRFSAERTGGSVSTLTIQRTQQEDSAVYLCASSPQAFSYEQYFGPGTRLTVT.

This sequence joins TRBV19 and TRBJ1-1; 11 positions match TRBD1. The CDR3 has 14 amino acids. Trimming removed 6 bases from V and 5 bases from J; junction bases left unmatched: 5. Germline V gene lookup returns CDR1 LNHDA and CDR2 SQIVND (reference sequence). In DNA form, the CDR3 reads TGTGCCAGTAGAGGACAGGGGGCGCGGACTGAAGCTTTCTTT. This codes for CASRGQGARTEAFF.

The genes are TRBV7-5 and TRBJ2-3; the table's D call, TRBD2, has no DNA check behind it. TRBV7-5 is deemed a pseudogene. This CDR3 comprises 16 residues. The DNA of the CDR3 is TGTGCCAGAAGCCCCATAGCGGGGTGCGGCACAGATACGCAGTATTTT. Encoded protein: CARSPIAGCGTDTQYF.

The chain joins TRBV7-2 to TRBJ1-4; 11 bases map to TRBD1. V trimming: 0 bases; J trimming: 8 bases; junction bases outside the gene matches: 11. The CDR3 length is 18 residues. Germline V gene lookup returns CDR1 SGHTA and CDR2 FQGNSA. CDR3 sequence reads: CASSLASGTGGTGEKLFF. As DNA, the CDR3 is TGTGCCAGCAGCTTAGCGTCCGGGACAGGGGGAACCGGGGAAAAACTGTTTTTT. The whole variable domain, remainder taken from reference TRBV7-2 and TRBJ1-4, is GAGVSQSPSNKVTEKGKDVELRCDPISGHTALYWYRQSLGQGLEFLIYFQGNSAPDKSGLPSDRFSAERTGGSVSTLTIQRTQQEDSAVYLCASSLASGTGGTGEKLFFGSGTQLSVL.

This clone was seen a handful of times. CDR3 coding DNA: TGCGCCAGCAGTCAAGACAGGGGAACGAACACCGGGGAGCTGTTTTTT. As protein: CASSQDRGTNTGELFF. V gene TRBV23-1 combines with J gene TRBJ2-2; TRBD1 matches 8 bases. TRBV23-1 is treated as an ORF (open reading frame) with a function not yet certain. This CDR3 is 16 amino acids long. With 2 bases clipped from V and 0 bases from J, the junction kept 2 bases outside the gene matches.

A single count supports this clone. In DNA, the CDR3 is TGTGCCAGCAGTTTTCGGAGGTGGATCTACGAGCAGTACTTC. Residues: CASSFRRWIYEQYF. The chain combines TRBV27 with TRBJ2-7, with D tentatively TRBD2 (5 bases). Between the trimmed V and J ends, which lost 3 bases and 3 bases, there was a span of 12 bases. This CDR3 comprises 14 residues. Germline V lookup: CDR1 MNHEY, CDR2 SMNVEV (reference sequence).

The CDR3: CASSVTGGRGQETQYF. In nucleotides, the CDR3 is TGTGCCAGCAGCGTCACGGGGGGGAGAGGACAAGAGACCCAGTACTTC. The chain employs TRBV21-1 and TRBJ2-5; TRBD2, the table's D call, was not compared with the DNA. TRBV21-1 is termed a pseudogene. The CDR3 is 16 amino acids.

This clone came up once. The J gene is TRBJ1-2, the V gene TRBV18; D is undetermined. The germline gives CDR1 KGHSH, CDR2 LQKENI. V was pared by 0 bases and J by 6 bases, with 14 bases between. The CDR3 is 15 residues long. CDR3 DNA sequence: TGTGCCAGCTCACCACCGATTCGGGGTTCGAATGGCTACACCTTC. Protein: CASSPPIRGSNGYTF.

The V call is TRBV6-5, the J call TRBJ1-2; D is perhaps TRBD1 (6 bases). In germline, CDR1 is MNHEY, CDR2 SVGAGI. The CDR3 is made up of 13 amino acids. Between the trimmed V and J ends, which lost 6 bases and 8 bases, there was a span of 16 bases. The CDR3 loop is CASRKPGVRGYTF. The CDR3 coding sequence is TGTGCCAGCAGAAAGCCAGGGGTGAGAGGCTACACCTTC.